These T cell receptor beta chains were read from a single sample in a study of CD8 T cells in ankylosing spondylitis. Via MiXCR, TCRdb re-called the 5' RACE reads, giving one row per CDR3 protein. The table lists about 340,000 distinct CDR3 sequences, approximately 15% of them singletons. The sequencing input was blood, either unsorted or a sorted T cell fraction (not recorded which). The source of these receptors is a male donor with ankylosing spondylitis or in good health (not recorded which). The CDR3 runs from the conserved cysteine through the conserved F or W. The D gene is left open where the match is weak. Clone size is stated in some rows and not others, as once, few, many or a class when expanded.

j_call v_call clone_size d_call cdr3_nt cdr3_aa
TRBJ2-3 TRBV5-1 many TRBD1 TGCGCCAGCAGCTTGGAGCCGGGACAGAGCACAGATACGCAGTATTTT CASSLEPGQSTDTQYF
TRBJ2-7 TRBV3-1 few TRBD2 TGTGCCAGCAGCCAAGAGGGACTAGCGGTTTACGAGCAGTACTTC CASSQEGLAVYEQYF
TRBJ2-7 TRBV27 - TRBD1 TGTGCCAGCCGAAACTCCGGACAGGGCTACGAGCAGTACTTC CASRNSGQGYEQYF
TRBJ1-1 TRBV5-6 - - TGTGCCAGCAGCTTCATAAGCCGGAACACTGAAGCTTTCTTT CASSFISRNTEAFF
TRBJ2-7 TRBV7-8 - TRBD1 TGTGCCAGCAGGAACAGGGGGCGCAACAAGCAGTACTTC CASRNRGRNKQYF
TRBJ2-3 TRBV12-3/TRBV12-4 many TRBD2 TGTGCCAGCACGGTGCGGGGGGCGGATACGCAGTATTTT CASTVRGADTQYF
TRBJ1-4 TRBV10-3 few - TGTGCCATCAGTGCCCAGGGGTCTAATGAAAAACTGTTTTTT CAISAQGSNEKLFF
TRBJ2-7 TRBV20-1 - TRBD2 TGCAGTGCTAGAGATCCGGCTAGCGGGGTACCATACGAGCAGTACTTC CSARDPASGVPYEQYF
TRBJ2-1 TRBV12-3/TRBV12-4 many TRBD2 TGTGCCAGCAGTTGGCTAGCGGCCAGCTCCTACAATGAGCAGTTCTTC CASSWLAASSYNEQFF
TRBJ2-3 TRBV7-9 few TRBD2 TGTGCCAGCAGTTGGGGACTAGCGGGAGAAGATACGCAGTATTTT CASSWGLAGEDTQYF
TRBJ2-3 TRBV5-1 - TRBD2 TGCGCCAGCAGCCGGGGGGACGGAGATACGCAGTATTTT CASSRGDGDTQYF
TRBJ2-7 TRBV9 few - TGTGCCAGCAGCGTAGGACTACCGAGCTCCTACGAGCAGTACTTC CASSVGLPSSYEQYF
TRBJ2-5 TRBV12-3/TRBV12-4 few - TGTGCCAGCAGTAAACAGGGGAGGGAGACCCAGTACTTC CASSKQGRETQYF
TRBJ2-2 TRBV18 few - TGTGCCAGCTCCCAGGTTGGGGGAATGAACACCGGGGAGCTGTTTTTT CASSQVGGMNTGELFF
TRBJ2-5 TRBV11-2 - - TGTGCCAGCAGCTTCACTCCAGGACAGCAAGAGACCCAGTACTTC CASSFTPGQQETQYF
TRBJ2-1 TRBV29-1 few TRBD1 TGCAGCGCCACCGGGACAGCGATCTACAATGAGCAGTTCTTC CSATGTAIYNEQFF
TRBJ2-1 TRBV9 - TRBD2 TGTGCCAGCAGCGTAGGAGGACTAGCGGTTGAGCAGTTCTTC CASSVGGLAVEQFF
TRBJ2-7 TRBV5-1 - TRBD1 TGCGCCAGCAGCTTCCGGACAGGGCAAGGCGAGCAGTACTTC CASSFRTGQGEQYF
TRBJ1-2 TRBV20-1 - - TGCAGTGCTAGCTATGGCTACACCTTC CSASYGYTF
TRBJ1-1 TRBV20-1 few - TGCAGTGCTAGAGGCCAGACTAACACTGAAGCTTTCTTT CSARGQTNTEAFF
TRBJ2-3 TRBV15 - - TGTGCCACCAGTACCGACGACAGTAGCACAGATACGCAGTATTTT CATSTDDSSTDTQYF
TRBJ1-1 TRBV20-1 - - TGCAGTTCCTCGGAAGGGGACACTGAAGCTTTCTTT CSSSEGDTEAFF
TRBJ2-3 TRBV12-3/TRBV12-4 many TRBD1 TGTGCCAGCCTCGCAGGGACAGGGGGGATCACAGATACGCAGTATTTT CASLAGTGGITDTQYF
TRBJ1-2 TRBV29-1 - TRBD1 TGCAGCGTTGAAGGGGAATGGAAAGGGGGCGGATTTCTTGGCTACACCTTC CSVEGEWKGGGFLGYTF
TRBJ1-1 TRBV7-6 - - TGTGCCAGCAGCTTACAGACTCGGGCGGCGAACACTGAAGCTTTCTTT CASSLQTRAANTEAFF
TRBJ1-3 TRBV20-1 few - TGCAGTGCTAGAAGGGCGGATTCTGGAAACACCATATATTTT CSARRADSGNTIYF
TRBJ2-7 TRBV4-2 - - TGTGCCAGCAGCCAAGCAGGACTAACTTCCTACGAGCAGTACTTC CASSQAGLTSYEQYF
TRBJ2-3 TRBV11-2 few - TGTGCCAGCAGCTTAGACGGGGGGCCGGCTACGCAGTATTTT CASSLDGGPATQYF
TRBJ1-1 TRBV11-3 - - TGTGCCAGCAGCTTATCAAGGGAAGGGTGGAGCACTGAAGCTTTCTTT CASSLSREGWSTEAFF
TRBJ2-3 TRBV20-1 - TRBD2 TGCAGTGCTAGGGGGTGGGCTAGCGGGGCCGTGGATACGCAGTATTTT CSARGWASGAVDTQYF
TRBJ1-4 TRBV18 - - TGTGCCAGCTCACGCGACCCGCGAGGTGAAAAACTGTTTTTT CASSRDPRGEKLFF